The T cell receptor (beta chain) described here comes from a study of Graves' ophthalmopathy and Graves' hyperthyroidism (dated by TCRdb to the late 2010s). Regarding the study in general: Peripheral blood was collected at initial diagnosis, before any treatment. To tell Graves' ophthalmopathy apart from Graves' hyperthyroidism, and to predict which patients would progress to ophthalmopathy, the study relied on TCR beta repertoire signatures. In total, 135 blood samples were TCR-sequenced: around 42 ophthalmopathy, some 75 hyperthyroidism and about 17 hyperthyroidism-to-ophthalmopathy patients. To explore V-J signatures that distinguish ophthalmopathy from hyperthyroidism, a discovery set of around 100 patients was enrolled, made up of around 40 with ophthalmopathy and around 57 with stable hyperthyroidism. The independent validation cohort included about 19 hyperthyroidism patients plus 17 patients who later progressed from hyperthyroidism to ophthalmopathy. T-cell repertoires of thyroid tissue and blood were compared in six or seven hyperthyroidism patients. Following sample collection, hyperthyroidism patients were given methimazole at a starting dose of 30 mg daily, and ophthalmopathy patients were given high-dose intravenous methylprednisolone. The roughly 90 discovery patients were divided at random into training and test sets in a 7:3 ratio.

TCR beta CDR3 regions were amplified from RNA transcripts for repertoire sequencing. A first-round RT-PCR used HTBI primers with the Qiagen OneStep RT-PCR kit, followed by a second-round multiplex PCR, size selection and purification. Libraries were sequenced paired-end with 100 bp reads on an Illumina HiSeq2000. The paper's processing steps were these. SOAPnuke was used to process the reads, removing any read that contained adapters or uncalled bases, had a mean Phred below 15, or lacked an exact match to the constant primer or identifier. COPE v1.2.5 was used to merge high-quality paired reads. Each unique nucleotide sequence was defined as a clonotype, and clonotypes were aligned to IMGT TRB V, D and J references with MiTCR v1.1. Analysis was restricted to V-J combinations with a frequency above 0.0001, which covered approximately 99% of repertoires. A TCR clonal expansion and chaos score per V-J combination was defined as the ratio of F50 clonal expansion to chaos observed in the TCRdist matrix. Welch's t-statistics and random forest were used to reduce features to some 13 V-J combinations, which were fed into a naive Bayes classifier. Thyroid-blood repertoire similarity was quantified with the Morisita-Horn index. Using fastp trimming at Q25 and MiXCR clonotype assembly, TCRdb reanalyzed the public sequencing data and kept in-frame beta chains. Every distinct CDR3 protein forms one entry, paired with its most common genes and DNA. TCRdb's processing, not the study's, gives the V and J calls here. The sample table holds a few hundred thousand distinct CDR3 sequences, of which 20% to 25% were seen once. Of the sample, approximately 3% falls within the top ten clones.

Hyperthyroidism was defined as stable when no progression to ophthalmopathy occurred within 18 months of follow-up. Hyperthyroidism patients were newly diagnosed, were aged 18 to 65 years, and had a disease duration under 2 months. Anyone with other autoimmune diseases, uncontrolled infections, pregnancy or lactation was excluded from the study. Clinical symptoms, serum thyroxine, TRAb, thyroid ultrasound and orbital computed tomography formed the basis of the diagnosis. PBMCs were isolated from about 9 ml of fresh peripheral blood by Ficoll-Paque density gradient centrifugation. Total RNA was extracted using Trizol reagent, and RNA quality was checked on an Agilent 2100 Bioanalyzer. What the work shows at the level of the full study, not this receptor alone: In validation, the model predicted ophthalmopathy progression with 55% to 71% sensitivity and 72.22% specificity; around twelve predicted patients were CT-confirmed with GO in a median of 6.5 months. Ophthalmopathy was separated from stable hyperthyroidism by the 13-signature model with just under 90% sensitivity and roughly 82% specificity in cross-validation and with 80%/75% in the test set. Sample size was not predetermined statistically, and investigators were not blinded to group allocation. Among expanded thyroid clonotypes with frequency above 0.001, most also showed up in blood, which suggests that blood repertoires may reflect the thyroid immune response.

This clonotype was observed many times. Its cognate antigen has yet to be identified. Qualities for individual bases were not recorded, and no much larger clone is one base off. This clonotype originated in a woman between 18 and 29 years old with stable Graves' hyperthyroidism. Donor details come from another sample of the same person, matched by shared clones. The specimen was peripheral blood.

The CDR3 region: CASAPLPGTGDPTQYF. The sequenced DNA: TGTGCCAGCGCTCCCCTCCCCGGGACAGGGGACCCGACCCAGTACTTC. Rearrangement joined TRBV2 to TRBJ2-5, and 10 junctional nucleotides match TRBD1. In the germline V gene, CDR1 corresponds to SNHLY and CDR2 to FYNNEI. V is cut back by 8 bases and J by 7 bases, with 16 bases in the junction unmatched. From cysteine to phenylalanine, the CDR3 is 16 amino acids long. The sequence is cut down to CDR3 DNA, 48 bases in frame from base 1.